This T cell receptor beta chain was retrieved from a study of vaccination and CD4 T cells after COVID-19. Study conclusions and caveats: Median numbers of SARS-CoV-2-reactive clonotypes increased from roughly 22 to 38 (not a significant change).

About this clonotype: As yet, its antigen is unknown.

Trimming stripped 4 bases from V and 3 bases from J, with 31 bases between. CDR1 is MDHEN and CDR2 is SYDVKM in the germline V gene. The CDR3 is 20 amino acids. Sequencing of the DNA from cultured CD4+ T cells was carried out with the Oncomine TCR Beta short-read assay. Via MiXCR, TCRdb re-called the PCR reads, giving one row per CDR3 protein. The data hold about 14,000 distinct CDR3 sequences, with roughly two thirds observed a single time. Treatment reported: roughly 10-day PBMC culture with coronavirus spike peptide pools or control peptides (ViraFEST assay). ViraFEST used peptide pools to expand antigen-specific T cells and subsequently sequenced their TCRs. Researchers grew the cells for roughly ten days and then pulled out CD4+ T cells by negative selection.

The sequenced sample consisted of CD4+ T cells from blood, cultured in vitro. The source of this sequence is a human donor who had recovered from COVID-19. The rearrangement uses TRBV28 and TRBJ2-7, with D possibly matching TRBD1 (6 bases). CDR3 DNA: TGTGCCAGCAGTTCAATGATTCCAGGACAGCCAGGGCATCCCAGCTACGAGCAGTACTTC. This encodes CASSSMIPGQPGHPSYEQYF.